This section outlines one T cell receptor (beta chain) sequence together with its context. Many counts were recorded for this clonotype. No antigen is known for it. Per-nucleotide qualities are absent, and no much larger clonotype sits a single base away. The sample belongs to a study of T-cell reconstitution after alpha-beta-depleted transplantation in children (dated by TCRdb to about 2016). With regard to the full study: Using TCR repertoire profiling, the study quantitatively followed how T-cell immune reconstitution unfolded in children after TCRalphabeta/CD19-depleted allogeneic hematopoietic cell transplantation.

The library was produced with PCR. The reads were generated on an Illumina HiSeq 2500. TCR libraries were prepared with molecular barcoding, using unique molecular identifiers to normalize TCRbeta repertoire quantification. TCRdb reprocessing: public reads trimmed at Q25 with fastp, clones called with MiXCR, in-frame beta chains kept. Each entry merges the rows of one CDR3 protein and shows their most common DNA and genes. Within this sample are some 400,000 distinct CDR3 sequences, with around 21% of them counted one time only. The top ten hold 3.8% of the sample. Clipping removes 2 bases from V and 8 bases from J, with 3 as the unmatched junction base count. The germline V gene provides CDR1 MNHNS and CDR2 SASEGT. The CDR3 covers 14 residues, taking in both the cysteine and the phenylalanine. The CDR3 DNA has 42 bases and is translated from base 1.

Sequencing used PBMCs from the stem cell graft donor, obtained from the stem cell graft. The clonotype comes from a human donor who donated a stem cell graft to a child with acute myeloid leukemia. The chain links TRBV6-1 with TRBJ2-1, with 10 bases aligning to TRBD2. Here is the DNA: TGTGCCAGCAGTGAACTAGCGGGAGTTGATGAGCAGTTCTTC. This yields the protein CASSELAGVDEQFF.